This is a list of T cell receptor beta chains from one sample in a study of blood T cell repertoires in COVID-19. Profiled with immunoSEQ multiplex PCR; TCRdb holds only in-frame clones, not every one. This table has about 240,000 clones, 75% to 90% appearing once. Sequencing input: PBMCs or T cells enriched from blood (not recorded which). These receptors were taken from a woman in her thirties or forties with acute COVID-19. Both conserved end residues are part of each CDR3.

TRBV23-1 CASSRDSDRGTGELFF
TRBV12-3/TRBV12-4 CASSLKFGHGAFF
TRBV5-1 CASRETSGAGTQYF
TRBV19 CASSMRVVLAGEAYEQYF
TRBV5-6 CASSLALGGTGELFF
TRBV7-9 CASSLETVYGYTF
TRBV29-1 CSVESMGPSGRSTGELFF
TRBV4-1 CASSQDNGLGELFF
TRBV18 CASSRASQETQYF
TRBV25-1 CASSEYGLGDNTEAFF
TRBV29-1 CSVSGYSNEQFF
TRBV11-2 CASSSINRGLKTQYF
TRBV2 CASTQQNTEAFF
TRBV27 CASSLAGGSLVGNEQFF
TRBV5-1 CASSLGPDYTDTQYF
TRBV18 CASSPPGLAGYEQYF
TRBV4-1 CASRRTGEDYEQYF
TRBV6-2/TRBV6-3 CASSFTVTTEAFF
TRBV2 CASRDTSGSGETQYF
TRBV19 CASSIQGSQPQHF
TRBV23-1 CASSPGTGKGEKLFF
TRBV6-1 CASSEMFEDSYEQYF
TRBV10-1 CASSNRADSSTDTQYF
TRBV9 CASSVEISGNIGELFF
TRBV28 CASSLPGQGYEQYF
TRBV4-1 CASSQTFPGELAKNIQYF
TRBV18 CASSSTGGEAVAFF
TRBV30 CAWSGGLAGYGNEQFF
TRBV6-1 CASSEHGGPTNEKLFF
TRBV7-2 CASSNRQGSYEQYF